These T cell receptor beta chains were read from a single sample in a study of molecular identifiers for immune sequencing clone quantification. TCRdb independently ran MiXCR on the PCR reads; one entry per CDR3 protein. The data contain more than 250,000 distinct CDR3 sequences, about 20% of them singletons. The material sequenced was naive CD8+ T cells from blood, with Jurkat cell RNA spiked in. The source is a human donor in good health. Some libraries in this study had Jurkat cell RNA spiked in. CDR3s include the opening cysteine and the closing phenylalanine or tryptophan. A D gene is named only where the DNA matches it firmly. Clone size is shown for a subset of rows, as once, few, many or a class of expanded clone.

d_gene	abundance	v_gene	j_gene	CDR3nt	CDR3aa
-	-	TRBV6-5	TRBJ2-5	TGTGCCAGCAGTTACTCGGGATTCCAAGAGACCCAGTACTTC	CASSYSGFQETQYF
-	once	TRBV12-3/TRBV12-4	TRBJ1-1	TGTGCCAGCAGTTGGGCGGGGGCGTACACTGAAGCTTTATTT	CASSWAGAYTEALF
-	few	TRBV12-3/TRBV12-4	TRBJ1-5	TGTGCCAGCAGTTTTATAGGGGATAATCAGCCCCAGCATTTT	CASSFIGDNQPQHF
-	-	TRBV19	TRBJ2-7	TGTGCCAGTAGTGTTGGGGTTAACTACGAGCAGTACTTC	CASSVGVNYEQYF
-	-	TRBV2	TRBJ1-1	TGTGCCAGCCGACAGATCATGAACACTGAAGCTTTCTTT	CASRQIMNTEAFF
TRBD2	many	TRBV13	TRBJ2-3	TGTGCCAGCAGCTTAGTCCTAGCGGACGATACGCAGTATTTT	CASSLVLADDTQYF
-	few	TRBV4-1	TRBJ2-5	TGCGCCAGCAGCCAAGTAACAGGGCGAGAGACCCAGTACTTC	CASSQVTGRETQYF
-	many	TRBV5-1	TRBJ2-1	TGCGCCCCCAGCTTGCGCGGTAGGGACAATGAGCAGTTCTTC	CAPSLRGRDNEQFF
TRBD2	many	TRBV20-1	TRBJ2-7	TGCAGTGCGAACCCGGGACTAGCGGTTACCTACGAGCAGTACTTC	CSANPGLAVTYEQYF
-	many	TRBV7-9	TRBJ1-1	TGTGCCAGCAAGCTTAGCAGTCCGAACACTGAAGCTTTCTTT	CASKLSSPNTEAFF
-	many	TRBV21-1	TRBJ2-5	TGTGCCAGCAGCAAAGCGTCACTAGCGGGAGGAGAGACCCAGTACTTC	CASSKASLAGGETQYF
-	many	TRBV19	TRBJ2-2	TGTGCCAGTAGTCCGGACAGCCCGAACACCGGGGAGCTGTTTTTT	CASSPDSPNTGELFF
-	many	TRBV6-6	TRBJ2-5	TGTGCCAGCAGGGGAAACGGGGGCGGAGAGACCCAGTACTTC	CASRGNGGGETQYF
TRBD2	-	TRBV6-2/TRBV6-3	TRBJ2-1	TGTGCCAGCAGTTCCGGGGGGATAGAGTTCTTC	CASSSGGIEFF
TRBD2	few	TRBV12-3/TRBV12-4	TRBJ2-3	TGTGCCAGCAGCCCCGGGCTAGCGGGACGAGATACGCAGTATTTT	CASSPGLAGRDTQYF
-	-	TRBV6-6	TRBJ2-3	TGTGCCAGCAGTTACTACCGCACAAATACGCAGTATTTT	CASSYYRTNTQYF
-	many	TRBV7-9	TRBJ2-7	TGTGCCAGCAGCCTGGGGGCGTTCTACGAGCAGTACTTC	CASSLGAFYEQYF
TRBD1	many	TRBV7-2	TRBJ2-1	TGTGCCAGCAGCTTAGGAACAGGGGGTTCATACAATGAGCAGTTCTTC	CASSLGTGGSYNEQFF
-	many	TRBV30	TRBJ1-3	TGTGCCTGGACTGGAAACACCATATATTTT	CAWTGNTIYF
-	many	TRBV6-5	TRBJ2-1	TGTGCCAGCAGTTACGGGGGAACGGTGGAGCAGTTCTTC	CASSYGGTVEQFF
-	many	TRBV6-6	TRBJ1-5	TGTGCCAGCACTATACCGGGACAACAAACCCAGCCCCAGCATTTT	CASTIPGQQTQPQHF
TRBD1	many	TRBV29-1	TRBJ2-3	TGCAGCGTGCTCACGAGGGGGCCCAATCCCTCGGATACGCAGTATTTT	CSVLTRGPNPSDTQYF
TRBD2	-	TRBV20-1	TRBJ2-2	TGCAGTGCTAGAGATCTACTAGCGGACAACACCGGGGAGCTGTTTTTT	CSARDLLADNTGELFF
TRBD2	many	TRBV28	TRBJ2-7	TGTGCCAGCAGCCTCCGACTAGCGGAATACGAGCAGTACTTC	CASSLRLAEYEQYF
TRBD1	many	TRBV7-6	TRBJ2-4	TGTGCCAGCAGCTTAGGAGACAGGGGAGAAAACATTCAGTACTTC	CASSLGDRGENIQYF
TRBD2	many	TRBV14	TRBJ2-1	TGTGCCAGCAGTCGCGGGAGGGCCTCTTACAATGAGCAGTTCTTC	CASSRGRASYNEQFF
-	many	TRBV7-9	TRBJ2-7	TGTGCCAGCAGCGCGGGGAGGTACGAGCAGTACTTC	CASSAGRYEQYF
-	many	TRBV30	TRBJ2-7	TGTGCCTGGAGTAGCAACTCCTACGAGCAGTACTTC	CAWSSNSYEQYF
-	many	TRBV7-6	TRBJ2-3	TGTGCCAGCAGCTTAGTAGTATCCCCAGATACGCAGTATTTT	CASSLVVSPDTQYF
-	many	TRBV7-9	TRBJ1-5	TGTGCCAGCAGCTCCACGAGTGAGCCCCAGCATTTT	CASSSTSEPQHF
-	-	TRBV12-3/TRBV12-4	TRBJ1-2	TGTGCCAACAGTTTGGTAACCAGAGACAACTATGGCTACACCTTC	CANSLVTRDNYGYTF
TRBD1	many	TRBV5-6	TRBJ1-1	TGTGCCAGCAGCTTGGCCTGGACAGGGGGCACTGAAGCTTTCTTT	CASSLAWTGGTEAFF
TRBD2	few	TRBV7-9	TRBJ2-3	TGTGCCAGCAGCCCCCAGGTGGGCGGGAGTTGGACAGATACGCAGTATTTT	CASSPQVGGSWTDTQYF
-	-	TRBV9	TRBJ1-1	TGTGCCAGCAGCGTAGGTCTGAACACTGGAGCTTTCTTT	CASSVGLNTGAFF
-	many	TRBV7-9	TRBJ2-7	TGTGCCAGCTCCGGGCTAGAGAGCTCCTACGAGCAGTACTTC	CASSGLESSYEQYF
TRBD2	many	TRBV7-2	TRBJ2-3	TGTGCCAGCAGCCCAACTAGCGGGGGGGCCCGGAGCGCAGATACGCAGTATTTT	CASSPTSGGARSADTQYF
-	many	TRBV12-5	TRBJ1-2	TGTGCTAGTGGTTTGGTACTGAGGGTTTCAACTAACTATGGCTACACCTTC	CASGLVLRVSTNYGYTF
-	many	TRBV7-9	TRBJ2-3	TGTGCCAGCAGCTTACCAACAGCAGGATTTGACCGCGCAGATACGCAGTATTTT	CASSLPTAGFDRADTQYF
TRBD1	few	TRBV11-2	TRBJ2-3	TGTGCCAGCAGCTCCGGACAGGGGAAGGATACGCAGTATTTT	CASSSGQGKDTQYF
-	many	TRBV4-3	TRBJ2-5	TGCGCCAGCAGCCAAGTGACAAATCCCAAAGAGACCCAGTACTTC	CASSQVTNPKETQYF
-	many	TRBV23-1	TRBJ2-5	TGCGCCAGCAGCAAGCGGCTCGCGGGTCAAGAGACCCAGTACTTC	CASSKRLAGQETQYF
TRBD1	many	TRBV24-1	TRBJ2-7	TGTGCCACCAGTGACAACGACAGGGGACTTAGCTCCTACGAGCAGTACTTC	CATSDNDRGLSSYEQYF
-	-	TRBV27	TRBJ2-3	TGTGCCAGCAGTTTATCATATAAGGGCCCCTCTACAGATACGCAGTATTTT	CASSLSYKGPSTDTQYF
-	-	TRBV4-1	TRBJ2-3	TGCGCCAGCAGCTTCGCCAGACAGAAGACAGATACGCAGTATTTT	CASSFARQKTDTQYF
TRBD2	many	TRBV20-1	TRBJ2-4	TGCAGTGCTAGAGGCTTCGGGACTAGCGGGGGAAGAGCCAAAAACATTCAGTACTTC	CSARGFGTSGGRAKNIQYF
-	many	TRBV5-1	TRBJ2-5	TGCGCCAGCAGCTTGGCGGACCACTTTGAAGAGACCCAGTACTTC	CASSLADHFEETQYF
-	many	TRBV20-1	TRBJ2-7	TGCAGTGCTAGACCCCTGGGGGGAAGCTACGAGCAGTACTTC	CSARPLGGSYEQYF
-	-	TRBV11-2	TRBJ1-3	TGTGCCAGCAGTCGCCAGTTTGGGCTCTCTGGAAACACCATATATTTT	CASSRQFGLSGNTIYF
-	-	TRBV29-1	TRBJ2-1	TGCAGCGTTCAGTGGGAGGAGTCCTCCTACAATGAGCAGTTCTTC	CSVQWEESSYNEQFF
-	-	TRBV30	TRBJ2-7	TGTGCCTGGGGAGGGGACAGTTCGACCTACGAGCAGTACTTC	CAWGGDSSTYEQYF
TRBD2	many	TRBV30	TRBJ2-5	TGTGCCTGGAGCGGGAGGGAGGAGACCCAGTACTTC	CAWSGREETQYF
-	many	TRBV6-5	TRBJ2-7	TGTGCCAGCAGGGACGGGCTGGGAAGGCAGTACTTC	CASRDGLGRQYF
TRBD2	-	TRBV12-3/TRBV12-4	TRBJ2-1	TGTGCCAGCAGCTACTCGCCATACGCCGGGACTAGGGCGTACAATGAGCAGTTCTTC	CASSYSPYAGTRAYNEQFF
-	many	TRBV7-9	TRBJ2-6	TGTGCCAGCAGCTTAGTCCAGTCTGGGGCCAACGTCCTGACTTTC	CASSLVQSGANVLTF